This entry concerns a single T cell receptor beta chain. Its specificity is not known. Clones were sequenced by immunoSEQ multiplex PCR, and TCRdb holds only the in-frame ones, with some missing. The repertoire holds under 20,000 clones, with around 69% as singletons. The sample originates from a study of OX40 agonist ivuxolimab in advanced cancers. Study results and caveats: Some nonresponders also had low normalized T-cell clonal expansion.

The sample in question was CD4+ or CD8+ T cells sorted from blood, obtained in a trial of the OX40 agonist ivuxolimab. This TCR was recovered from an adult with an advanced solid tumor such as melanoma, head and neck, liver or kidney cancer.

This CDR3 is CASSDPGGEQYF. The CDR3 DNA is TGCGCCAGCAGTGATCCCGGGGGAGAGCAGTACTTC. The V call is TRBV10-1, the J call TRBJ2-7; D perhaps matches TRBD2 (6 bases). CDR3 length: 12 residues. Per the germline V gene, CDR1 is WNHNN and CDR2 is SYGVQD (reference sequence). The germline V and J ends were trimmed by 3 bases and 7 bases, with 10 bases remaining between them.